These 27 T cell receptor beta chains were sequenced from one sample in a study of T-cell memory formation after mild COVID-19. TCRdb reanalysed the 5' RACE reads using MiXCR and keeps one entry per CDR3 protein. The sample yields 430,000 or so distinct CDR3 sequences, 20% to 25% seen once. The sample taken for sequencing was PBMCs or a T cell subset sorted from them (not recorded which). These receptors came from an adult woman who had mild COVID-19 (a few samples of this study predate the infection). Cell type and time point are not known.

This clonotype came up a few times. Mismatch with germline at one junction end may stem from a read error. CDR3 protein: CASRIFAGNIEAFF. As DNA, the CDR3 is TGTGCCAGCAGGATCTTCGCAGGGAACATTGAAGCTTTCTTT. V gene TRBV2 combines with J gene TRBJ1-1; a weak D match, TRBD1 (5 bases). The CDR3 is 14 residues long. Germline V gives CDR1 SNHLY, CDR2 FYNNEI.

In this sample, this clonotype turned up a few times. The chain employs TRBV10-3 and TRBJ2-1; 9 positions match TRBD2. V shed 3 bases, J shed 9 bases, and the junction held 9 bases outside the gene matches. The CDR3 is 15 residues long. Germline CDR1 and CDR2: ENHRY and SYGVKD. The DNA of the CDR3 is TGTGCCATCAGTGACCCCGCGGGAGGGCCTGGTGAGCAGTTCTTC. Translated: CAISDPAGGPGEQFF.

CDR3 region: CASSADYGALGGYTF. CDR3 in DNA: TGTGCCAGCAGTGCCGACTACGGGGCTTTAGGGGGCTACACCTTC. The chain employs TRBV6-6 and TRBJ1-2, with D possibly TRBD1 on 5 matching bases. The germline CDR1 and CDR2 sequences are MNHNY and SVGAGI (reference sequence). The CDR3 contains 15 residues. Trimming shortened V by 5 bases and J by 8 bases, and 21 bases separated the two germline ends.

The rearrangement uses TRBV5-6 and TRBJ1-1, with 8 bases that match TRBD1. After removal of 4 bases from V and 4 bases from J, the junction contained 9 bases not matched to a gene. The CDR3 totals 15 residues. The germline gives CDR1 SGHDT, CDR2 YYEEEE. CDR3 nucleotides: TGTGCCAGCAGCGGTTTAGACAGGGGTGGCACTGAAGCTTTCTTT. Translation gives CASSGLDRGGTEAFF.

The sample holds a few counts of this clonotype. The chain links TRBV19 to TRBJ2-3; 14 bases match TRBD2. V was pared by 3 bases and J by 5 bases, with 4 bases of the junction left unmatched. The CDR3 has 16 amino acids. Germline V lookup: CDR1 LNHDA, CDR2 SQIVND (reference sequence). The CDR3 DNA reads TGTGCCAGTAGTATCGGACTAGCGGGAGGAGTAGATACGCAGTATTTT. Its protein product is CASSIGLAGGVDTQYF.

This clonotype was counted ten times or more. This chain connects TRBV29-1 to TRBJ2-7; D gene uncertain. The CDR3 is 14 residues long. Trimming stripped 6 bases from V and 0 bases from J, with 15 bases between. Germline V CDR1 and CDR2: SQVTM, ANQGSEA. The DNA of the CDR3 is TGCAGCGTCGCGAGCAAAAGCGTCTCCTACGAGCAGTACTTC. This gives the protein CSVASKSVSYEQYF.

The DNA for the CDR3 is TGTGCCAGCAGCTTAGCGGGAGGGACCCAAGAGACCCAGTACTTC. It translates to CASSLAGGTQETQYF. This chain joins TRBV7-6 and TRBJ2-5; TRBD2 aligns across 7 bases. This CDR3 comprises 15 residues. The V segment lost 0 bases and the J segment 1 base; nucleotides outside the gene matches: 2. The germline gives CDR1 SGHVS, CDR2 FNYEAQ.

This clonotype was seen more than once but under ten times. V and J are TRBV24-1 and TRBJ2-3, with a tentative D call TRBD2 (5 bases). Germline V lookup: CDR1 KGHDR, CDR2 SFDVKD. This CDR3 contains 13 residues. Trimming shortened V by 2 bases and J by 5 bases, and 7 bases separated the two germline ends. The CDR3 DNA sequence: TGTGCCACCAGTGATTGGGCGGGAGATACGCAGTATTTT. Translation gives CATSDWAGDTQYF.

There are a few counts of this clonotype. The genes are TRBV7-2 and TRBJ2-1, with 8 bases aligning to TRBD2. This CDR3 is 17 amino acids long. The germline CDR1 and CDR2 sequences are SGHTA and FQGNSA. The V gene end was trimmed by 1 base and the J gene end by 3 bases; junction bases not matched to a gene: 8. This CDR3 is CASSLGAGAVVYNEQFF. The CDR3 DNA sequence: TGTGCCAGCAGCTTAGGAGCGGGGGCAGTCGTCTACAATGAGCAGTTCTTC.

V and J are TRBV5-6 and TRBJ2-1; D is unclear. The germline CDR1 and CDR2 sequences are SGHDT and YYEEEE. The CDR3 runs to 13 residues. Deletions cut 7 bases from V and 9 bases from J, with 17 bases between. This CDR3 is CASCSHVSPEQFF. CDR3 nucleotides: TGTGCCAGCTGCTCCCATGTAAGCCCTGAGCAGTTCTTC.

This clonotype has at least ten counts. The chain employs TRBV30 and TRBJ1-2; 7 nucleotides agree with TRBD1. CDR3 size: 16 residues. J gave up 2 bases and V 1 base, and 10 bases lay outside the gene matches. The germline V gene has CDR1 GTSNPN and CDR2 SVGIG (reference sequence). CDR3 in DNA: TGTGCCTGGAGTGCAATTAACAGGGGAGGAAACTATGGCTACACCTTC. Its protein is CAWSAINRGGNYGYTF.

This clonotype was detected a few times. CDR3 in amino acids: CASSLWTPDEQFF. The CDR3 nucleotides read TGCGCCAGCAGCCTTTGGACGCCGGATGAGCAGTTCTTC. The chain recombines TRBV4-3 with TRBJ2-1, with unresolved D. V lost 4 bases, J lost 8 bases, and 12 bases lay in between. CDR1 is LGHNA, CDR2 YSLEER, per germline. The CDR3 consists of 13 residues.

The V gene is TRBV15, the J gene TRBJ2-5, with no clear D. The CDR3 sequence is 13 residues long. Deletions cut 0 bases from V and 4 bases from J, with 6 bases between. Germline loops: CDR1 LNHNV, CDR2 YYDKDF (reference sequence). The DNA for the CDR3 is TGTGCCACCAGCAGAGAAACAGCAGAGACCCAGTACTTC. As protein: CATSRETAETQYF.

This sequence joins TRBV4-2 and TRBJ2-3; D is possibly TRBD2 (5 bases). Per germline, CDR1 LGHNA and CDR2 YNFKEQ. Trimming removed 0 bases from V and 1 base from J, with 20 bases in between. The CDR3 totals 19 residues. CDR3 in DNA: TGTGCCAGCAGCCAAGATTGGCCCGCCCCAGCGCGGGGCACAGATACGCAGTATTTT. Translating gives CASSQDWPAPARGTDTQYF.

This clonotype was recorded a few times. The V gene is TRBV11-2, the J gene TRBJ2-1; 11 positions agree with TRBD2. The germline V gene encodes CDR1 SGHAT and CDR2 FQNNGV. J was trimmed by 8 bases and V by 1 base; bases with no gene match: 7. The CDR3 is made up of 16 amino acids. The DNA for the CDR3 is TGTGCCAGCAGCTTAGCCACTAGCGGGAGTGGGGATGAGCAGTTCTTC. This translates into CASSLATSGSGDEQFF.

The sample holds a few counts of this clonotype. The V and J genes are TRBV5-1 and TRBJ2-1, with D perhaps TRBD2 (6 bases). Per germline, CDR1 SGHRS and CDR2 YFSETQ. Trimming took off 2 bases at V and 4 bases at J, with 13 bases between the two ends. This CDR3 contains 15 residues. CDR3: CASSFRDLIYNEQFF. DNA of the CDR3: TGCGCCAGCAGCTTCCGGGACTTAATTTACAATGAGCAGTTCTTC. The variable domain in full, completed from reference TRBV5-1 and TRBJ2-1, reads KAGVTQTPRYLIKTRGQQVTLSCSPISGHRSVSWYQQTPGQGLQFLFEYFSETQRNKGNFPGRFSGRQFSNSRSEMNVSTLELGDSALYLCASSFRDLIYNEQFFGPGTRLTVL.

The chain combines TRBV3-1 with TRBJ2-7; 7 bases line up with TRBD1. The CDR3 is made up of 15 amino acids. After removal of 1 base from V and 1 base from J, the junction contained 4 bases not matched to a gene. Germline V gives CDR1 LGHDT, CDR2 YNNKEL (reference sequence). CDR3 bases: TGTGCCAGCAGCCAAGCGCCGGGACAGTCCTACGAGCAGTACTTC. It codes for CASSQAPGQSYEQYF.

This chain joins TRBV9 and TRBJ2-3, with 11 bases matching TRBD1. Trimming took 3 bases from V and 2 from J; bases not matched to a gene: 5. Germline CDR1 and CDR2: SGDLS and YYNGEE. The length of the CDR3 is 16 residues. The CDR3 sequence: CASSEGTGGFTDTQYF. The CDR3 DNA sequence: TGTGCCAGCAGCGAGGGGACAGGGGGTTTCACAGATACGCAGTATTTT.

This sequence joins TRBV7-9 and TRBJ1-1; D gene uncertain. The CDR3 is 14 residues long. Looked up from germline, CDR1 is SEHNR and CDR2 is FQNEAQ (reference sequence). Trimming left V 6 bases short and J 2 bases short, with 13 bases between. The CDR3 coding sequence is TGTGCCAGCAGGCTACCTGAAATTAACACTGAAGCTTTCTTT. Amino acid sequence: CASRLPEINTEAFF.

This clonotype was detected a few times. The chain is built from TRBV12-3 or TRBV12-4 and TRBJ2-3, with no clear D. V was shortened by 7 bases and J by 2 bases, with 10 bases between the two germline ends. The CDR3 consists of 13 residues. The CDR3 DNA sequence: TGTGCCAGCACCGTCGCGCTCACAGATACGCAGTATTTT. This codes for CASTVALTDTQYF.

The sample holds a few counts of this clonotype. The chain is built from TRBV3-1 and TRBJ1-1; D remains unclear. Trimming left V 1 base short and J 5 bases short, with 11 bases between. This CDR3 is built from 14 residues. CDR1 is LGHDT, CDR2 YNNKEL, per germline (reference sequence). The CDR3 DNA reads as TGTGCCAGCAGCCAAGGGCGACTGGGGACTGAAGCTTTCTTT. It is translated as CASSQGRLGTEAFF.

The chain uses TRBV24-1 and TRBJ1-5; D gene unclear. Between the trimmed V and J ends, which lost 2 bases and 0 bases, there was a span of 13 bases. Looked up from germline, CDR1 is KGHDR and CDR2 is SFDVKD. The CDR3 length is 17 residues. The CDR3 here is CATSDSGVALSNQPQHF. CDR3 nucleotide sequence: TGTGCCACCAGTGATTCCGGAGTCGCCCTTAGCAATCAGCCCCAGCATTTT.

The chain recombines TRBV5-1 with TRBJ2-1, with TRBD2 as a possible D gene (6 bases). The CDR3 contains 17 residues. The germline CDR1 and CDR2 sequences are SGHRS and YFSETQ. The CDR3 protein is CSDLVNSNTGGRNEQFF. The DNA for the CDR3 is TGCTCTGATCTCGTGAATTCGAATACCGGGGGAAGGAATGAGCAGTTCTTC.

The rearrangement links TRBV5-1 to TRBJ1-4; 7 positions match TRBD1. Germline V gives CDR1 SGHRS, CDR2 YFSETQ. V trimming: 5 bases; J trimming: 8 bases; junction bases outside the gene matches: 6. The CDR3 runs to 13 residues. CDR3 loop: CASRPGGREKLFF. The CDR3 DNA follows: TGCGCCAGCAGGCCAGGGGGTCGAGAAAAACTGTTTTTT.

This clonotype was seen a handful of times. The chain combines TRBV6-2 or TRBV6-3 with TRBJ2-3; 7 positions agree with TRBD2. CDR1 MNHEY and CDR2 SVGEGT come from the germline V gene. J was trimmed by 3 bases and V by 6 bases; bases with no gene match: 6. CDR3 length: 14 amino acids. For the CDR3, the DNA is TGTGCCAGCAGGACGAGTAGCGGGACAGATACGCAGTATTTT. Amino acid sequence: CASRTSSGTDTQYF.

This clonotype was counted many times. This chain links TRBV5-1 with TRBJ2-2; D may be TRBD2 (5 bases). This CDR3 has 13 residues. Germline V gives CDR1 SGHRS, CDR2 YFSETQ. The ends were cut back, 4 bases at V and 2 bases at J, with 6 bases in the middle. CDR3 protein: CASSEGNTGELFF. The CDR3 DNA reads TGCGCCAGCAGCGAGGGAAACACCGGGGAGCTGTTTTTT.

The chain has TRBV23-1 and TRBJ2-7, with 7 bases matching TRBD2. TRBV23-1 is annotated as an ORF whose role is uncertain. The length of the CDR3 is 17 residues. Trimming took 5 bases from V and 3 from J; bases not matched to a gene: 16. CDR3 sequence (DNA): TGCGCCAGCAGTTGGTTCTTCGAGGCTAGCGGATTCTACGAGCAGTACTTC. It encodes CASSWFFEASGFYEQYF.